These 24 T cell receptor beta chains came from one sample sequenced in a study of T cells after yellow fever vaccination. In TCRdb, the 5' RACE reads were re-called with MiXCR into one record per CDR3 protein. The sample has roughly 160,000 distinct CDR3 sequences, around 7% seen once. Sequenced material: CD4+ T cells sorted from PBMCs, taken 5 days after the first yellow fever vaccination. These receptors originate from a young man who received the YFV17D yellow fever vaccine.

This clonotype showed up just a few times. The V call is TRBV6-2 or TRBV6-3, the J call TRBJ2-6; D gene uncertain. Germline V lookup: CDR1 MNHEY, CDR2 SVGEGT. The CDR3 consists of 18 residues. V was pared by 0 bases and J by 4 bases, with 16 bases between. The CDR3 nucleotides read TGTGCCAGCAGTTACTCGAATTTAGGAGTACTCGGGGCCAACGTCCTGACTTTC. Translation gives CASSYSNLGVLGANVLTF.

This clonotype showed up many times. The chain carries TRBV7-6 and TRBJ1-1, with D perhaps TRBD1 (6 bases). This CDR3 spans 14 amino acids. Germline CDR1 reads SGHVS; CDR2 reads FNYEAQ. V dropped 3 bases and J dropped 3 bases, with 11 bases sitting between them. CDR3 sequence: CASSLWGLDTEAFF. In nucleotides, the CDR3 is TGTGCCAGCAGCTTGTGGGGGCTTGACACTGAAGCTTTCTTT. Variable domain in full (rest from reference TRBV7-6 and TRBJ1-1): GAGVSQSPRYKVTKRGQDVALRCDPISGHVSLYWYRQALGQGPEFLTYFNYEAQQDKSGLPNDRFSAERPEGSISTLTIQRTEQRDSAMYRCASSLWGLDTEAFFGQGTRLTVV.

This clonotype was counted ten times or more. This chain connects TRBV18 to TRBJ1-1; the match to TRBD1 covers 7 bases. The ends lost 8 bases at V and 5 bases at J; junction bases unmatched: 5. The CDR3 length is 12 residues. CDR1 KGHSH and CDR2 LQKENI come from the germline V gene. The CDR3 DNA sequence: TGTGCCAGCAGCCCGACAGGGACTGAAGCTTTCTTT. Protein product: CASSPTGTEAFF.

Many counts were recorded for this clonotype. The V call is TRBV20-1, the J call TRBJ2-3; 7 nucleotides agree with TRBD2. V lost 4 bases and J lost 3; bases outside the gene matches: 4. CDR1 and CDR2 from the germline V gene are DFQATT and SNEGSKA (reference sequence). The CDR3 has 13 residues. CDR3 loop: CSANQAGTDTQYF. The CDR3 region has the DNA TGCAGTGCTAATCAAGCGGGGACAGATACGCAGTATTTT.

This clonotype was counted only a few times. V gene TRBV4-2 combines with J gene TRBJ1-4; 7 nucleotides align to TRBD1. Trimming removed 1 base from V and 5 bases from J; junction bases left unmatched: 4. Germline V lookup: CDR1 LGHNA, CDR2 YNFKEQ. This CDR3 is 15 amino acids long. The DNA for the CDR3 is TGTGCCAGCAGCCAAGTTCACAGGGGAAATGAAAAACTGTTTTTT. As protein: CASSQVHRGNEKLFF.

This clonotype was detected only once. This may come from a read error, since a much larger clone is one base off. This chain joins TRBV6-2 or TRBV6-3 and TRBJ2-3, with D unresolved. Germline V lookup: CDR1 MNHEY, CDR2 SVGEGT. The CDR3 is made up of 14 amino acids. Here the CDR3 DNA reads TGTGCCAGCGGAGAGGCGACGCGTCTAGATATGCAGTATTTT. This gives the protein CASGEATRLDMQYF.

This clonotype was detected ten times or more. The chain has TRBV6-2 or TRBV6-3 and TRBJ1-4; the D is unclear. The CDR3 extends over 14 amino acids. The germline V and J ends were trimmed by 8 bases and 3 bases, with 13 bases remaining between them. CDR1 MNHEY and CDR2 SVGEGT come from the germline V gene. Here the CDR3 reads CASCTQSSNEKLFF. The CDR3 region has the DNA TGTGCCAGCTGCACGCAGTCATCTAATGAAAAACTGTTTTTT.

This clonotype was seen many times. This chain connects TRBV15 to TRBJ2-5, with D tentatively TRBD1 (6 bases). The CDR3 sequence is 15 residues long. Deletions cut 1 base from V and 5 bases from J, with 14 bases between. Germline V lookup: CDR1 LNHNV, CDR2 YYDKDF (reference sequence). The CDR3 sequence is CATSRGRQGRETQYF. The CDR3 coding sequence is TGTGCCACCAGCAGAGGTCGGCAGGGGCGCGAGACCCAGTACTTC.

This clonotype was counted ten times or more. The chain links TRBV27 to TRBJ2-5; no firm D call. The germline V gene encodes CDR1 MNHEY and CDR2 SMNVEV (reference sequence). This CDR3 contains 14 residues. The V end lost 2 bases, the J end lost 2 bases, and 9 bases lay between the germline ends. CDR3 coding DNA: TGTGCCAGCAGTTTAATTCCGCTACAAGAGACCCAGTACTTC. Amino acids: CASSLIPLQETQYF.

Worth noting for this clonotype: A read error is possible here, since a much larger clone lies one base away. The gene calls are TRBV10-3 and TRBJ1-5; 7 nucleotides align to TRBD1. The V and J ends lost 3 bases and 0 bases, in that order; junction bases with no gene match: 11. The CDR3 has 18 amino acids. The germline CDR1 and CDR2 sequences are ENHRY and SYGVKD. The CDR3: CAISDGHRGRFSNQPQHF. CDR3 bases: TGTGCCATCAGTGATGGGCACAGGGGTCGTTTTAGCAATCAGCCCCAGCATTTT.

There are many counts of this clonotype. The gene calls are TRBV6-5 and TRBJ1-6, with 12 positions matching TRBD1. The CDR3 extends over 17 amino acids. Germline V lookup: CDR1 MNHEY, CDR2 SVGAGI. With V trimmed by 2 bases and J by 11 bases, 10 bases remained unmatched. The CDR3 loop is CASSYTETGTGGPPLHF. CDR3 nucleotide sequence: TGTGCCAGCAGTTACACCGAAACCGGGACAGGGGGCCCACCCCTCCACTTT.

In its sample, this clonotype was seen many times. The rearrangement links TRBV6-6 to TRBJ1-1, with D tentatively TRBD1 (6 bases). The CDR3 is 13 residues long. Germline V gene sequence: CDR1 MNHNY, CDR2 SVGAGI (reference sequence). The ends were cut back, 8 bases at V and 0 bases at J, with 10 bases in the middle. The CDR3 coding sequence is TGTGCCAGCGAACAGGGCCTGAACACTGAAGCTTTCTTT. It translates to CASEQGLNTEAFF.

This clonotype has a count of ten or more. The J gene is TRBJ2-1, the V gene TRBV5-1, with TRBD2 matching over 7 bases. CDR1 is SGHRS, CDR2 YFSETQ, per germline. V was clipped by 2 bases and J by 6 bases; unmatched bases: 5. The CDR3 has 14 amino acids. This chain's CDR3 is CASSFGGLGNEQFF. In nucleotides, the CDR3 is TGCGCCAGCAGCTTTGGCGGACTAGGCAATGAGCAGTTCTTC.

The rearrangement links TRBV6-5 to TRBJ1-3; unclear D gene. In germline, CDR1 is MNHEY, CDR2 SVGAGI. This CDR3 contains 16 residues. V was cut by 2 bases and J by 2 bases, with 13 bases left in between. The CDR3 DNA reads as TGTGCCAGCAGTTACCACGGCCAGCAACCTGGAAACACCATATATTTT. This translates into CASSYHGQQPGNTIYF.

This clonotype was seen only a few times. The chain combines TRBV12-3 or TRBV12-4 with TRBJ1-1; tentatively, D is TRBD1 (6 bases). The CDR3 is 14 amino acids. V shed 4 bases and J shed 1 base, with 10 bases lying between them. This CDR3 reads CASSWGGANTEAFF. DNA of the CDR3: TGTGCCAGCAGTTGGGGGGGCGCGAACACTGAAGCTTTCTTT.

This clonotype was observed many times. The chain is built from TRBV12-3 or TRBV12-4 and TRBJ2-3; perhaps TRBD2 as D (5 bases). This CDR3 spans 13 amino acids. Trimming took off 3 bases at V and 5 bases at J, with 9 bases between the two ends. The CDR3 DNA follows: TGTGCCAGCAGTTTGGGAGCGGTAGATACGCAGTATTTT. Protein: CASSLGAVDTQYF.

This clonotype was counted at least ten times. V gene TRBV20-1 combines with J gene TRBJ2-3; 8 nucleotides align to TRBD2. J gave up 1 base and V 5 bases, and 8 bases lay outside the gene matches. CDR1 and CDR2 (germline): DFQATT, SNEGSKA (reference sequence). This CDR3 spans 15 amino acids. For the CDR3, the DNA is TGCAGTGCTCCCCCCGGGGGGGGCGGCACAGATACGCAGTATTTT. Amino acid sequence: CSAPPGGGGTDTQYF.

This clonotype was counted many times. The chain uses TRBV7-6 and TRBJ2-1; D is perhaps TRBD1 (5 bases). V was cut by 1 base and J by 9 bases, with 10 bases left in between. The CDR3 runs 13 residues. CDR1 is SGHVS and CDR2 is FNYEAQ in the germline V gene. CDR3: CASSLGGLGEQFF. CDR3 DNA: TGTGCCAGCAGCTTAGGGGGCCTGGGTGAGCAGTTCTTC.

This clonotype was picked up many times. The chain carries TRBV4-1 and TRBJ1-4, with D unresolved. Germline V gene lookup returns CDR1 MGHRA and CDR2 YSYEKL. V was trimmed by 6 bases and J by 4 bases, leaving 9 bases between them. This CDR3 spans 13 amino acids. The CDR3 here is CASRRGRNEKLFF. CDR3 bases: TGCGCCAGCAGACGGGGTCGTAATGAAAAACTGTTTTTT.

This clonotype showed up many times. The CDR3 loop reads CASSKGAGGQPQHF. Here the CDR3 DNA reads TGTGCCAGCAGCAAGGGAGCCGGTGGCCAGCCCCAGCATTTT. V and J are TRBV7-2 and TRBJ1-5; D uncertain. The CDR3 consists of 14 residues. The ends were cut back, 5 bases at V and 7 bases at J, with 15 bases in the middle. Germline CDR1 is SGHTA and CDR2 is FQGNSA.

This clonotype has more than one count but fewer than ten. For the CDR3, the DNA is TGTGCCAGCAGGTGGGGACAGACCAACGAGCAGTACGTC. Translation: CASRWGQTNEQYV. The chain links TRBV11-2 to TRBJ2-7, with 7 bases that match TRBD1. This CDR3 comprises 13 residues. The V gene's germline CDR1 is SGHAT and CDR2 FQNNGV. V was clipped by 6 bases and J by 5 bases; unmatched bases: 7.

This clonotype was seen a few times. The junction shows a germline mismatch at one end, possibly a read error. The rearrangement links TRBV12-3 or TRBV12-4 to TRBJ1-1; 11 bases line up with TRBD1. The CDR3 totals 11 residues. The CDR3 sequence is CASSRDRGGSF. DNA of the CDR3: TGTGCCAGCAGTAGGGACAGGGGGGGATCGTTT.

The CDR3 loop is CASSSTGRDYIQYF. For the CDR3, the DNA is TGCGCCAGCAGCTCGACAGGGCGGGATTACATTCAGTACTTC. The rearrangement joins TRBV5-1 to TRBJ2-4, with TRBD1 as a possible D gene (7 bases). The ends were cut back, 3 bases at V and 8 bases at J, with 15 bases in the middle. The CDR3 contains 14 residues. Germline V CDR1 and CDR2: SGHRS, YFSETQ.

This clonotype was observed a few times. The V gene is TRBV5-1, the J gene TRBJ2-1, with 7 bases identical to TRBD2. The CDR3 length is 15 residues. V lost 0 bases and J lost 5; bases outside the gene matches: 5. From germline, CDR1 is SGHRS and CDR2 YFSETQ. CDR3 in amino acids: CASSLASSGNNEQFF. The CDR3 nucleotides are TGCGCCAGCAGCTTGGCCTCTAGCGGAAACAATGAGCAGTTCTTC. Combining the CDR3 with reference TRBV5-1 and TRBJ2-1 gives the whole variable domain KAGVTQTPRYLIKTRGQQVTLSCSPISGHRSVSWYQQTPGQGLQFLFEYFSETQRNKGNFPGRFSGRQFSNSRSEMNVSTLELGDSALYLCASSLASSGNNEQFFGPGTRLTVL.